One T cell receptor beta chain is described in this entry. Per the authors' pipeline: Amplification with reference gene primers provided the estimates of nucleated cell counts. Profiled with immunoSEQ multiplex PCR; TCRdb holds only in-frame clones, not every one. For V, J and clone size, that table is used; D and trimming come from the DNA. The table has around 280,000 clones, around four fifths seen once; the top ten hold approximately 4.1%. The sample originates from a study of blood T cell repertoires in COVID-19. The CDR3 runs 15 residues. V lost 0 bases and J lost 8; bases outside the gene matches: 3. Germline CDR1 is SGHNT and CDR2 is YYREEE (reference sequence).

The sequenced sample was peripheral blood. The origin of this receptor is a woman in her forties or fifties with active or convalescent COVID-19. This rearrangement joins TRBV5-4 to TRBJ2-1; TRBD2 aligns across 12 bases. CDR3 protein: CASSLGLAGADEQFF. CDR3 bases: TGTGCCAGCAGCTTGGGACTAGCGGGAGCAGATGAGCAGTTCTTC.